This entry lists 3 T cell receptor beta chains sequenced from one sample in a study of blood T cell repertoires in COVID-19 (dated by TCRdb to between 2020 and 2021). The library was made by the immunoSEQ multiplex PCR assay. This immuneACCESS table, as held by TCRdb, lists in-frame sequences with V and J called but not all clones. Of the missing ones, under half trace to an unresolved V gene in checked studies; the others have no known cause. The sample contains about 260,000 clones, approximately 80% of them found a single time. The ten most abundant clones make up under 2% of the sample. The sample taken for sequencing was peripheral blood. The receptors come from a woman of 80 years or more with acute or convalescent COVID-19.

This chain joins TRBV25-1 and TRBJ2-4; D remains ambiguous. V was pared by 5 bases and J by 0 bases, with 8 bases between. This CDR3 comprises 14 residues. From germline, CDR1 is MGHDK and CDR2 SYGVNS. CDR3 region: CASSSPGAKNIQYF. The CDR3 bases are TGTGCCAGCAGTAGTCCCGGAGCCAAAAACATTCAGTACTTC.

The rearrangement uses TRBV7-2 and TRBJ1-3, with 7 bases aligning to TRBD1. V shed 3 bases, J shed 14 bases, and the junction held 7 bases outside the gene matches. CDR3 length: 12 amino acids. Germline V gives CDR1 SGHTA, CDR2 FQGNSA. The CDR3 coding sequence is TGTGCCAGCAGCTTTCGACAGGGTTTTTTATATTTT. It is translated as CASSFRQGFLYF.

The CDR3 DNA sequence: TGTGCCAGCAGCTTAGGAGGGACAGGGGTTCTTCCCCTCCACTTT. It encodes CASSLGGTGVLPLHF. The gene calls are TRBV7-2 and TRBJ1-6; 10 nucleotides line up with TRBD1. With 1 base clipped from V and 13 bases from J, the junction kept 7 bases outside the gene matches. This CDR3 has 15 amino acids. Germline lookup yields CDR1 SGHTA and CDR2 FQGNSA.